This T cell receptor (beta chain) emerged from a study of STAT5B mutations in CD4+ large granular lymphocyte leukemia. Study results and caveats: Without putative leukemic clones, patient CD4-sorted repertoires remained more clonal than healthy CD4+ repertoires. 8/27 top patient clones versus 2/35 control clones were TRBV06-family.

About this clone: Its antigen remains unidentified.

Profiled with immunoSEQ multiplex PCR; TCRdb holds only in-frame clones, not every one. Counted here are 30,000 or so clones, around 80% occurring once; the ten biggest clones make up roughly 2%. CDR3 length: 12 amino acids. The V end was cut by 3 bases, the J end by 4 bases, with 5 bases between. Germline CDR1 is SGHDT and CDR2 is YYEEEE. The genes are TRBV5-6 and TRBJ1-5; D gene ambiguous. The material sequenced was CD4+ T cells from blood buffy coats. The TCR sequence derives from a human donor in good health. The CDR3 sequence is CASSWKNQPQHF. CDR3 DNA sequence: TGTGCCAGCAGCTGGAAAAATCAGCCCCAGCATTTT. The entire variable domain, with the rest obtained from reference TRBV5-6 and TRBJ1-5, is as follows: DAGVTQSPTHLIKTRGQQVTLRCSPKSGHDTVSWYQQALGQGPQFIFQYYEEEERQRGNFPDRFSGHQFPNYSSELNVNALLLGDSALYLCASSWKNQPQHFGDGTRLSIL.